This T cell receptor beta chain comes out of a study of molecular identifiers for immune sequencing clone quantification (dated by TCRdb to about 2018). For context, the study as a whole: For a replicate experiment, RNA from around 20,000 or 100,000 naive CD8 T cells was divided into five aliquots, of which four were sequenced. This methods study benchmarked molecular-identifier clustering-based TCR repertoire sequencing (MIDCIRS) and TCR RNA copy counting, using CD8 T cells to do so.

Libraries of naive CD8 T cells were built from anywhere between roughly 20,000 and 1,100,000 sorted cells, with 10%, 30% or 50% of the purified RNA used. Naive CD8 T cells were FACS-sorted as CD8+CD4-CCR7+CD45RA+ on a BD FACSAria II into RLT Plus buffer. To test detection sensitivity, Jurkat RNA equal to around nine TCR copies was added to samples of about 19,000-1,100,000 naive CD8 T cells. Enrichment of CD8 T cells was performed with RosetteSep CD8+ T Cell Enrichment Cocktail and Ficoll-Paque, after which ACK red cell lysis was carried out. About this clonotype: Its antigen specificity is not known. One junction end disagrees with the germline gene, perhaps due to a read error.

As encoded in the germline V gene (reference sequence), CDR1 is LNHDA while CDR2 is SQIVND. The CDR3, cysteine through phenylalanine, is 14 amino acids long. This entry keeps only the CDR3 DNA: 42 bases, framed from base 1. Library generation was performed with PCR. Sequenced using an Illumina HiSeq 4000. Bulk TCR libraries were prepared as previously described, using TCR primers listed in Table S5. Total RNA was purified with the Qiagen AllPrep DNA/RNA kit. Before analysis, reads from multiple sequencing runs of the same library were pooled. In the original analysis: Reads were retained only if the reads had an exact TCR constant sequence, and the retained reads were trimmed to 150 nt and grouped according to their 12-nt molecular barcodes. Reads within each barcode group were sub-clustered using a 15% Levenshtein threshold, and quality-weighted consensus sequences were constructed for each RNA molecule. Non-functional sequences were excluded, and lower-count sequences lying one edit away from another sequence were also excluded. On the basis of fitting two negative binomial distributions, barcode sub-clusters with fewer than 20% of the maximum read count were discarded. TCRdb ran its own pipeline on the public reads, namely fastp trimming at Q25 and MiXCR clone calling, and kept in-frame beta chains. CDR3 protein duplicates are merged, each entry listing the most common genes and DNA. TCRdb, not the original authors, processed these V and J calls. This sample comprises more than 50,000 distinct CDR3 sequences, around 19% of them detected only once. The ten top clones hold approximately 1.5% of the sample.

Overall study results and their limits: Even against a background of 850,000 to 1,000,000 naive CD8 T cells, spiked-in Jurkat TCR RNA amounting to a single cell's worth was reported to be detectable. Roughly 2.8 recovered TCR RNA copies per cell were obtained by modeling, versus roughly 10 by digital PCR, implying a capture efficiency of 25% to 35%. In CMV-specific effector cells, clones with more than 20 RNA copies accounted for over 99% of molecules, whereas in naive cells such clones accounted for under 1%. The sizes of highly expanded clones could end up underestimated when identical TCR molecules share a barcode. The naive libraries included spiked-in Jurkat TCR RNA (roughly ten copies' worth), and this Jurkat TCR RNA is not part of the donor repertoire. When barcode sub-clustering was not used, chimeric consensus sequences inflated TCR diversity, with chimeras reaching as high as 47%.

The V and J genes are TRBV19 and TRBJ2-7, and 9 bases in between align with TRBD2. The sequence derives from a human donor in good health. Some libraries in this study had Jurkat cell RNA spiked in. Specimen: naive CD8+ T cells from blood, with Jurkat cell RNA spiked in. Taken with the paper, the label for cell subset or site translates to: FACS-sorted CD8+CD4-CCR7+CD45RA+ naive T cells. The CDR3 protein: CASSGSGGSYGQYF. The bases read TGTGCCAGTAGCGGTAGCGGGGGTTCCTACGGGCAGTACTTC. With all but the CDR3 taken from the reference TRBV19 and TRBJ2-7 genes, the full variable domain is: DGGITQSPKYLFRKEGQNVTLSCEQNLNHDAMYWYRQDPGQGLRLIYYSQIVNDFQKGDIAEGYSVSREKKESFPLTVTSAQKNPTAFYLCASSGSGGSYGQYFGPGTRLTVT.